The 32 T cell receptor beta chains below all came from one sample that was sequenced in a study of blood T cell repertoires in COVID-19. Sequencing was performed with immunoSEQ multiplex PCR; in TCRdb, only in-frame clones are kept and a portion is missing. This sample carries 260,000 or so clones, about 85% of them seen once, and the ten largest clones take around 2.5%. The sequencing input was PBMCs or T cells enriched from blood (not recorded which). The receptors derive from a woman between 45 and 65 years old who had recovered from COVID-19.

The V and J genes are TRBV10-3 and TRBJ1-2, with TRBD1 identical over 8 bases. CDR1 is ENHRY and CDR2 is SYGVKD in the germline V gene. The CDR3 runs 16 residues. V trimming: 1 base; J trimming: 4 bases; junction bases outside the gene matches: 8. The CDR3 DNA sequence: TGTGCCATCAGTGAGTTCGGACAGGACAGGGCCTATGGCTACACCTTC. As protein: CAISEFGQDRAYGYTF.

This chain uses TRBV7-2 with TRBJ1-4; tentative D call: TRBD1 (6 bases). Deletions cut 5 bases from V and 0 bases from J, with 7 bases between. The CDR3 runs to 14 residues. In germline, CDR1 is SGHTA, CDR2 FQGNSA. The CDR3 sequence: CASSRTATNEKLFF. CDR3 bases: TGTGCCAGCAGCCGGACAGCAACTAATGAAAAACTGTTTTTT.

The V and J genes are TRBV6-6 and TRBJ1-2, with 9 bases that match TRBD1. The CDR3 length is 14 residues. Germline values: CDR1 MNHNY, CDR2 SVGAGI (reference sequence). J gave up 6 bases and V 2 bases, and 4 bases lay outside the gene matches. Here the CDR3 DNA reads TGTGCCAGCAGTTACACACAGGGGGCGGATGGCTACACCTTC. Translation: CASSYTQGADGYTF.

The gene calls are TRBV27 and TRBJ1-2; no clear D. CDR1 and CDR2 (germline): MNHEY, SMNVEV (reference sequence). Trimming took off 6 bases at V and 5 bases at J, with 7 bases between the two ends. CDR3 length: 11 residues. The CDR3 coding sequence is TGTGCCAGCAGGGACTCTTATGGCTACACCTTC. Translating gives CASRDSYGYTF.

The chain joins TRBV5-6 to TRBJ1-2; D is perhaps TRBD1 (6 bases). In germline, CDR1 is SGHDT, CDR2 YYEEEE. There are 14 residues in the CDR3. Trimming cost V 0 bases and J 4 bases, with 10 bases left between them. The CDR3 nucleotides are TGTGCCAGCAGCTTGGCGGGCAGGGGCTATGGCTACACCTTC. The encoded protein is CASSLAGRGYGYTF.

The CDR3 nucleotides read TGCGCCAGCAGCCAAGCGCCTACAGGGGGAACTAATGAAAAACTGTTTTTT. Encoded protein: CASSQAPTGGTNEKLFF. V gene TRBV4-1 combines with J gene TRBJ1-4, with 8 bases fitting TRBD1. The V gene's germline CDR1 is MGHRA and CDR2 YSYEKL. The trim removed 1 base at V and 1 base at J, leaving 5 bases unmatched. There are 17 residues in the CDR3.

The chain employs TRBV2 and TRBJ2-2; 8 nucleotides line up with TRBD1. Germline CDR1 SNHLY, CDR2 FYNNEI. The CDR3 consists of 13 residues. With 6 bases clipped from V and 5 bases from J, the junction kept 2 bases outside the gene matches. The CDR3 DNA is TGTGCCAGCAGCCGACAGGGGACCGGGGAGCTGTTTTTT. It specifies CASSRQGTGELFF.

V is TRBV5-1 and J is TRBJ1-1; no firm D call. The CDR3 is 12 amino acids. The V gene's germline CDR1 is SGHRS and CDR2 YFSETQ. Trimming cost V 1 base and J 4 bases, with 5 bases left between them. Here the CDR3 DNA reads TGCGCCAGCAGCTTGCGGGGCACTGAAGCTTTCTTT. Translation: CASSLRGTEAFF.

This clone was recorded a few times. The chain carries TRBV11-3 and TRBJ2-7, with D perhaps TRBD2 (5 bases). The CDR3 covers 13 residues. V lost 0 bases and J 5 bases, leaving 8 bases between the germline ends. CDR1 and CDR2 from the germline V gene are SGHNT and YENEEA. DNA for the CDR3: TGTGCCAGCAGCTTAGATAGCGATAACGAGCAGTACTTC. As protein: CASSLDSDNEQYF.

The rearrangement uses TRBV30 and TRBJ2-3, with a weak D call TRBD2 (5 bases). Trimming removed 5 bases at V and 4 bases at J, with 19 bases between. The CDR3 sequence is 15 residues long. Germline V gene lookup returns CDR1 GTSNPN and CDR2 SVGIG (reference sequence). DNA of the CDR3: TGTGCCTGGGAACGGGGTAGACAAGTCCCAGATACGCAGTATTTT. Residues: CAWERGRQVPDTQYF. Supplemented by reference TRBV30 and TRBJ2-3, the full variable domain reads SQTIHQWPATLVQPVGSPLSLECTVEGTSNPNLYWYRQAAGRGLQLLFYSVGIGQISSEVPQNLSASRPQDRQFILSSKKLLLSDSGFYLCAWERGRQVPDTQYFGPGTRLTVL.

This clone was picked up a small number of times. The genes are TRBV11-2 and TRBJ1-2; D is unclear. V lost 2 bases to trimming and J lost 8 bases, with 9 bases between them. The V gene's germline CDR1 is SGHAT and CDR2 FQNNGV. The CDR3 runs 12 residues. The CDR3 reads CASSLRGRGYTF. The CDR3 DNA follows: TGTGCCAGCAGCTTACGGGGTAGAGGCTACACCTTC.

This chain connects TRBV5-1 to TRBJ2-5; TRBD2 might be the D (5 bases). The V end lost 0 bases, the J end lost 0 bases, and 6 bases lay between the germline ends. The CDR3 has 14 residues. CDR1 and CDR2 (germline): SGHRS, YFSETQ. CDR3 DNA sequence: TGCGCCAGCAGCTTGGGGCGGGACCAAGAGACCCAGTACTTC. Protein sequence: CASSLGRDQETQYF.

A single count supports this clone. The genes are TRBV6-5 and TRBJ1-5, with D perhaps TRBD1 (6 bases). Per germline, CDR1 MNHEY and CDR2 SVGAGI. CDR3 size: 15 residues. The germline V and J ends were trimmed by 2 bases and 1 base, with 9 bases remaining between them. The CDR3 spells CASSYGDISNQPQHF. CDR3 DNA: TGTGCCAGCAGTTACGGGGACATAAGCAATCAGCCCCAGCATTTT.

J is TRBJ1-3 and V is TRBV14, with TRBD1 identical over 7 bases. The CDR3 is 16 amino acids. Germline CDR1 and CDR2: SGHDN and FVKESK. V gave up 6 bases and J gave up 1 base; unmatched junction bases: 9. The DNA for the CDR3 is TGTGCCAGCAGTCTACAGGGGATGATGTCTGGAAACACCATATATTTT. Translation: CASSLQGMMSGNTIYF.

The gene calls are TRBV7-9 and TRBJ1-1; 8 bases align to TRBD1. The CDR3 sequence is 17 residues long. The germline V gene has CDR1 SEHNR and CDR2 FQNEAQ (reference sequence). V lost 5 bases and J lost 5; bases outside the gene matches: 16. CDR3 DNA: TGTGCCAGCAGCACCAGGACCGGACAGGGCAGGGGGACTGAAGCTTTCTTT. Translating it yields CASSTRTGQGRGTEAFF.

The chain links TRBV7-9 to TRBJ2-7, with 14 nucleotides matching TRBD2. The CDR3 runs to 15 residues. V was clipped by 5 bases and J by 3 bases; unmatched bases: 3. The V gene's germline CDR1 is SEHNR and CDR2 FQNEAQ (reference sequence). CDR3 in amino acids: CASSGGTSGSYEQYF. CDR3 nucleotide sequence: TGTGCCAGCAGCGGAGGGACTAGCGGGAGCTACGAGCAGTACTTC.

The rearrangement links TRBV19 to TRBJ1-2; 7 nucleotides line up with TRBD1. The V and J ends lost 4 bases and 2 bases, in that order; junction bases with no gene match: 4. The CDR3 is 14 residues long. Germline loops: CDR1 LNHDA, CDR2 SQIVND (reference sequence). This CDR3 is CASSTGQQNYGYTF. The CDR3 nucleotides read TGTGCCAGTAGTACGGGACAGCAGAACTATGGCTACACCTTC.

The rearrangement joins TRBV7-2 to TRBJ1-4; 11 bases agree with TRBD1. This CDR3 comprises 18 residues. In germline, CDR1 is SGHTA, CDR2 FQGNSA. Losses at the gene ends were 4 bases for V and 3 bases for J; bases not matched to a gene: 10. The CDR3 reads CASSSQDRGRISNEKLFF. CDR3 in DNA: TGTGCCAGCAGCTCCCAGGACAGGGGGCGTATTTCTAATGAAAAACTGTTTTTT.

The V and J genes are TRBV4-1 and TRBJ1-1; D is perhaps TRBD1 (5 bases). This CDR3 contains 13 residues. The V end lost 4 bases, the J end lost 5 bases, and 11 bases lay between the germline ends. Germline CDR1 MGHRA, CDR2 YSYEKL. The CDR3 loop is CASSRQKGTEAFF. For the CDR3, the DNA is TGCGCCAGCAGCCGACAGAAGGGTACTGAAGCTTTCTTT.

The rearrangement uses TRBV30 and TRBJ1-5, with D unclear. The CDR3 sequence is 16 residues long. Germline values: CDR1 GTSNPN, CDR2 SVGIG (reference sequence). Between the trimmed V and J ends, which lost 5 bases and 3 bases, there was a span of 20 bases. The CDR3 here is CAWGDGRVPINQPQHF. The CDR3, as DNA: TGTGCCTGGGGGGATGGGCGGGTGCCGATCAATCAGCCCCAGCATTTT.

Notes on this clone: This sample includes further DNA sequences coding for the same CDR3. V and J are TRBV3-1 (or the pseudogene TRBV3-2) and TRBJ2-6; D remains unclear. The CDR3 has 15 residues. The V gene lost 0 bases and the J gene lost 4 bases, with 7 bases spanning the gap. CDR1 LGHDT and CDR2 YNNKEL come from the germline V gene (reference sequence). The CDR3, as DNA: TGTGCCAGCAGCCAAGATAGCTCCGGGGCCAACGTCCTGACTTTC. This translates into CASSQDSSGANVLTF.

The rearrangement uses TRBV24-1 and TRBJ2-2; TRBD1 agrees at 9 bases. The V gene end was trimmed by 9 bases and the J gene end by 5 bases; junction bases not matched to a gene: 3. The CDR3 loop spans 13 amino acids. CDR1 is KGHDR and CDR2 is SFDVKD in the germline V gene. CDR3 in amino acids: CATEDRGTGELFF. The CDR3 DNA reads TGTGCCACCGAGGACAGGGGAACCGGGGAGCTGTTTTTT.

This clone was counted a single time. V gene TRBV7-9 combines with J gene TRBJ2-1; TRBD2 agrees at 14 bases. Germline trimming cut 5 bases from V and 7 bases from J; bases unmatched to any gene: 7. CDR3 length equals 16 residues. Germline CDR1 and CDR2: SEHNR and FQNEAQ (reference sequence). The CDR3 nucleotides are TGTGCCAGCAGCCCCAGACTAGCGGGGGGGGCTAATGAGCAGTTCTTC. Its translation is CASSPRLAGGANEQFF.

The chain recombines TRBV7-9 with TRBJ1-5; no firm D call. The germline gives CDR1 SEHNR, CDR2 FQNEAQ (reference sequence). This CDR3 is 14 amino acids long. The V end lost 1 base, the J end lost 5 bases, and 9 bases lay between the germline ends. CDR3 in amino acids: CASSLGGFDQPQHF. The CDR3 bases are TGTGCCAGCAGCTTAGGAGGTTTCGATCAGCCCCAGCATTTT.

This chain connects TRBV19 to TRBJ1-1; 9 positions agree with TRBD1. The CDR3 contains 15 residues. Per germline, CDR1 LNHDA and CDR2 SQIVND (reference sequence). After removal of 5 bases from V and 7 bases from J, the junction contained 11 bases not matched to a gene. The CDR3: CASSLRPGTGNEAFF. The CDR3 nucleotides are TGTGCCAGTAGTCTTCGTCCCGGGACAGGGAATGAAGCTTTCTTT.

V gene TRBV29-1 combines with J gene TRBJ2-3; 11 positions agree with TRBD2. Germline V gene lookup returns CDR1 SQVTM and CDR2 ANQGSEA. The junction had 7 bases not matched to a gene; V was cut back by 4 bases and J by 4 bases. The CDR3 extends over 15 amino acids. The CDR3 DNA is TGCAGCGTTGTCGCACTAGCGGGAGTTGCAGATACGCAGTATTTT. It specifies CSVVALAGVADTQYF.

J is TRBJ2-1 and V is TRBV13; D is unclear. Germline-derived CDR1 and CDR2 are PRHDT and FYEKMQ (reference sequence). The CDR3 totals 17 residues. Trimming removed 4 bases at V and 2 bases at J, with 18 bases between. The CDR3, as DNA: TGTGCCAGCAGCTCCTCCATGACGAGGCTGCCCTACAATGAGCAGTTCTTC. It specifies CASSSSMTRLPYNEQFF. The whole variable domain, filled in from reference TRBV13 and TRBJ2-1, reads AAGVIQSPRHLIKEKRETATLKCYPIPRHDTVYWYQQGPGQDPQFLISFYEKMQSDKGSIPDRFSAQQFSDYHSELNMSSLELGDSALYFCASSSSMTRLPYNEQFFGPGTRLTVL.

The chain recombines TRBV6-5 with TRBJ1-5; unclear D gene. The CDR3 extends over 15 amino acids. Germline values: CDR1 MNHEY, CDR2 SVGAGI. V shed 2 bases and J shed 4 bases, with 12 bases lying between them. The DNA for the CDR3 is TGTGCCAGCAGTTACAGGAGGTCAGTGAATCAGCCCCAGCATTTT. It encodes CASSYRRSVNQPQHF.

This chain uses TRBV7-6 with TRBJ2-1; 10 nucleotides align to TRBD2. In germline, CDR1 is SGHVS, CDR2 FNYEAQ. J lost 7 bases, V lost 4 bases, and 7 bases had no gene match. The CDR3 has 15 amino acids. The CDR3 loop reads CASSSLAGFTNEQFF. The CDR3 coding sequence is TGTGCCAGCAGCTCACTAGCGGGATTCACGAATGAGCAGTTCTTC. The whole variable domain, filled in from reference TRBV7-6 and TRBJ2-1, reads GAGVSQSPRYKVTKRGQDVALRCDPISGHVSLYWYRQALGQGPEFLTYFNYEAQQDKSGLPNDRFSAERPEGSISTLTIQRTEQRDSAMYRCASSSLAGFTNEQFFGPGTRLTVL.

The genes are TRBV4-2 and TRBJ2-7; TRBD1 matches 9 bases. The V and J ends lost 3 bases and 3 bases, in that order; junction bases with no gene match: 6. The germline V gene encodes CDR1 LGHNA and CDR2 YNFKEQ. The length of the CDR3 is 15 residues. The CDR3 is CASSQPGQGIYEQYF. In DNA, the CDR3 is TGTGCCAGCAGCCAGCCGGGACAGGGTATCTACGAGCAGTACTTC.

This clone was recorded once. The rearrangement uses TRBV29-1 and TRBJ2-2; 13 bases are a match to TRBD2. V dropped 2 bases and J dropped 6; count of bases not matched to a gene: 0. Germline V lookup: CDR1 SQVTM, CDR2 ANQGSEA. The CDR3 has 14 residues. CDR3: CSVETSGGAGELFF. The CDR3 coding sequence is TGCAGCGTTGAAACTAGCGGGGGGGCCGGGGAGCTGTTTTTT.

This clone has only one observation. V gene TRBV7-9 combines with J gene TRBJ1-1, with 9 nucleotides matching TRBD1. Looked up from germline, CDR1 is SEHNR and CDR2 is FQNEAQ (reference sequence). The V gene end was trimmed by 3 bases and the J gene end by 5 bases; junction bases not matched to a gene: 7. The CDR3 consists of 15 residues. The CDR3, as DNA: TGTGCCAGCAGCTTGGGGACAGGGAGGGGTACTGAAGCTTTCTTT. Encoded protein: CASSLGTGRGTEAFF.